This T cell receptor beta chain was documented in a study of CD8+CD57+ T cells in acquired aplastic anemia (dated by TCRdb to 2016 to 2019). Regarding the research as a whole: On average, sorted CD4+ and CD8+ cells yielded roughly 3.4 ug of extracted DNA, with a range of about 0.17 to 27.4 ug. CD8+CD57+ expansion was defined as frequency above the mean frequency observed in healthy subjects. The paper's findings and limits, for the study overall: No significant difference in CD8+ Simpson's diversity was found between patients and healthy controls (P=0.060). Roughly 29 CD8+ CDR3 sequences were found in both patients and controls but appeared to be highly expressed in patients and within the immunodominant clones of the patients.

This clonotype was seen ten or more times. Its antigen remains unidentified. Base qualities are not recorded, but no much larger clone differs from it by a single base. Expansion of CD8+CD57+ cells had been shown by flow cytometry in the patients chosen for sequencing. Every patient had severe acquired aplastic anemia, diagnosed using the International Study of Aplastic Anemia and Agranulocytosis and Camitta criteria. At the time blood was sampled, none of the patients had received any therapy. In this study, sorted CD4+ and CD8+ T cells from the blood of healthy subjects and of severe aplastic anemia patients had their TCR repertoires deep-sequenced. Patients were enrolled under clinicaltrials.gov protocols 00001620, 01623167, 00001397, 00071045, 00081523 and 00961064 in the USA. Ficoll-Paque density gradient centrifugation was used to isolate peripheral blood mononuclear cells. CD4+ and CD8+ T cells were sorted by FACS or magnetic beads before DNA extraction.

Genomic DNA served as template for TCR beta VDJ combination and CDR3 sequence profiling. An Illumina HiSeq 2000 was the platform used for TCR repertoire sequencing. On the study's bioinformatics: TRBV/TRBJ rearrangement plots, CDR3 size and DJ length profiles, and Simpson's diversity index were used to evaluate the repertoires. Whichever DNA sequence was most abundant in the deep sequencing data was defined as the immunodominant clone. CDR3 amino acid sequences were screened for sharing across subjects and compared with published repertoires and the VDJdb database. TCRdb passed the public sequencing reads through fastp at Q25 and MiXCR, retaining productive beta sequences. Each entry is one CDR3 protein sequence, shown with its most common DNA and genes. V and J calls and clone size were set by TCRdb, not the authors. The sample table shows some 200,000 distinct CDR3 sequences, and just under 50% are seen once. The biggest ten clones account for 9.7% of the sample.

The junction shows trimming of 5 bases on V and 5 bases on J, and the gene matches do not reach 7 bases of it. CDR1 and CDR2 were assigned from the germline V gene as SGHTA and FQGTGA. The CDR3 starts with the cysteine, ends with the phenylalanine, and has 15 residues. Only the CDR3 portion is preserved as DNA: 45 bases, with reading frame beginning at the first base. The V gene is TRBV7-3 and the J gene is TRBJ2-1; TRBD2 matches 9 bases in the middle. Sample: sorted CD4+, CD8+, or CD8+CD57+ T cells (not recorded which) from PBMCs. This receptor was taken from a human donor with aplastic anemia. The DNA sequence is TGTGCCAGCAGCGCCCTAGCGGGGCCAAACAATGAGCAGTTCTTC. Protein translation: CASSALAGPNNEQFF.